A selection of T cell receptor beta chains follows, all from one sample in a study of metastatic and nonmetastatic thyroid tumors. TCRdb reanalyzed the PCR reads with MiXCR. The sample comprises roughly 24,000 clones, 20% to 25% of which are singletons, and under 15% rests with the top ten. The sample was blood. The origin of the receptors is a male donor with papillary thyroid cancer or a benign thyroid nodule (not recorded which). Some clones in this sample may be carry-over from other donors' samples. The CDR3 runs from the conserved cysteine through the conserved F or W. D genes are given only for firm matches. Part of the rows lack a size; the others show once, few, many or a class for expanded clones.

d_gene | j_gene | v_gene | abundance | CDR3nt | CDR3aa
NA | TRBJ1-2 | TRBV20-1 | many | TGCAGTGCTAGTGCCCCAGGGTATTCGAGTAACTATGGCTACACCTTC | CSASAPGYSSNYGYTF
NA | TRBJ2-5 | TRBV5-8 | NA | TGTGCCAGCAGCCTTACGGGGGGCTCAGAGACCCAGTACTTC | CASSLTGGSETQYF
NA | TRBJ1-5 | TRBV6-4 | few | TGTGCCAGCAGTGACTCTCCGATGCCAGGAACGGATCAGCCCCAGCATTTT | CASSDSPMPGTDQPQHF
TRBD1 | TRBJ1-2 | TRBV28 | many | TGTGCCAGCAGCTTTTCCCCAGGGGGCAGGGGCTACACCTTC | CASSFSPGGRGYTF
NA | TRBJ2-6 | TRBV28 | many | TGTGCCAGCGGCGGGGCGGCTGGGGCCAACGTCCTGACTTTC | CASGGAAGANVLTF
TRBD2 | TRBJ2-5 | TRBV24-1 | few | TGTGCCACCAGTGATCCGACTACTAGCGGGATGGAGACCCAGTACTTC | CATSDPTTSGMETQYF
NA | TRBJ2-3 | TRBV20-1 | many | TGCAGTGCTGCACCGGGACTCCCACAAAAGGTCGACACAGATACGCAGTATTTT | CSAAPGLPQKVDTDTQYF
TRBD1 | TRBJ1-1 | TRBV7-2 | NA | TGTGCCAGCAGCACTCACAGGGGGCGAGCTTTCTTT | CASSTHRGRAFF
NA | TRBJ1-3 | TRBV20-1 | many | TGCAGTGCTAGTGTTGACAGCCAAGGAAACACCATATATTTT | CSASVDSQGNTIYF
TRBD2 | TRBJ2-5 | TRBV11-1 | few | TGTGCCAGCACAACTAGCGGGACAATGCAAGAGACCCAGTACTTC | CASTTSGTMQETQYF
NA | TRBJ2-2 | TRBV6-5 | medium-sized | TGTGCCAGCAGTTACGAAACCGGGGAGCTGTTTTTT | CASSYETGELFF
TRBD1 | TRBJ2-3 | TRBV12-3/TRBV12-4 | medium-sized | TGTGCCAGCAGTTCCGGGACAGGGGACACAGATACGCAGTATTTT | CASSSGTGDTDTQYF
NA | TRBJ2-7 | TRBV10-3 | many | TGTGCCACCTCTCTGAGTTACTACGAGCAGTACTTC | CATSLSYYEQYF
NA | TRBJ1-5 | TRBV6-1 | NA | TGTGCCAGCAGTGAAGGGGAGACAGGTTTGGATCATCCCCAGCATTTT | CASSEGETGLDHPQHF
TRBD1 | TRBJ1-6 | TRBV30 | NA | TGTGCCTGGAGTGACGGGACAGGGTATTCACCCCTCCACTTT | CAWSDGTGYSPLHF
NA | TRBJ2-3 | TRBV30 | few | TGTGCCTGGAGTGGTCCGGGACCCCTGGGGTATTTT | CAWSGPGPLGYF
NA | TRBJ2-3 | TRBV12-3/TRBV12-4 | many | TGTGCCAGCAGTTTATCAAGAGTAGATACGCAGTATTTT | CASSLSRVDTQYF
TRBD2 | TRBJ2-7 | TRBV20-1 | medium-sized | TGCAGTGCTAGAGATATTCAGCGGGGTGAGGACTACGAGCAGTACTTC | CSARDIQRGEDYEQYF
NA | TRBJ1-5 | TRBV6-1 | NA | TGTGCCAGCAGTGACCTTGGCGGTAGGCTCGTCAATCAGCCCCAGCATTTT | CASSDLGGRLVNQPQHF
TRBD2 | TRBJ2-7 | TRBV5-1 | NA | TGCGCCAGCTCCTTGGCTAGCGGTTTCTACGAGCAGTACTTC | CASSLASGFYEQYF
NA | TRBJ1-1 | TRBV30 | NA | TGTGCCTGTGGGACAACCGAAGCTTTCTTT | CACGTTEAFF
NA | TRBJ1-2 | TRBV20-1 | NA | TGCAGTGCTAAATCAGGGTTCGGCTATGGCTACACCTTC | CSAKSGFGYGYTF
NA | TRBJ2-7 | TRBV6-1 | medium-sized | TGTGCCAGCACCGAACCAGGCAACTCCTACGAGCAGTACTTC | CASTEPGNSYEQYF
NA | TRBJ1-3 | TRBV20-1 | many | TGCAGTGCTCGGACCTATGGCTCTGGAAACACCATATATTTT | CSARTYGSGNTIYF
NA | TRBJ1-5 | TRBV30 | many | TGTGCCTGGAGTGTTATGGCAGGCCATAGCAATCAGCCCCAGCATTTT | CAWSVMAGHSNQPQHF
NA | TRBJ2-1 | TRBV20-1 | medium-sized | TGCAGTGCTAGATCGTACCTTGACGAAACCAATGAGCAGTTCTTC | CSARSYLDETNEQFF
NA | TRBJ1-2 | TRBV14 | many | TGTGCCAGCAGCCAAGATGGCAGGAGGAGAATTGGCTATGGCTACACCTTC | CASSQDGRRRIGYGYTF
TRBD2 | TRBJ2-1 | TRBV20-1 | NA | TGCAGTGCTTTTGGACTAGCGGGTTTTCAGGATGAGCAGTTCTTC | CSAFGLAGFQDEQFF
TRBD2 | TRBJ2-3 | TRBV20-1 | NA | TGCAGTGCTCATGTTTTGCGGGAGGGCCACACAGATACGCAGTATTTT | CSAHVLREGHTDTQYF
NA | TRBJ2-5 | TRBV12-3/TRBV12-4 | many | TGTGCCAGCAGCTCAGGGGTTGGGGGGGCGCGGGAGACCCAGTACTTC | CASSSGVGGARETQYF
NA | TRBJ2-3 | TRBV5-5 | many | TGTGCCAGCAGCGCCCCGGGGCAAAGCACAGATACGCAGTATTTT | CASSAPGQSTDTQYF
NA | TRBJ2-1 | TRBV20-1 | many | TGCAGTGCTAGAAATGCGGGGGTAGGGGGGAACAATGAGCAGTTCTTC | CSARNAGVGGNNEQFF
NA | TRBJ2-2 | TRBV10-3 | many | TGTGCCATCAGACCGGGACATGACACCGGGGAGCTGTTTTTT | CAIRPGHDTGELFF
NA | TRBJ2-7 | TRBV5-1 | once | TGCGCCAGCAGCTTGGCTGGACAGAGTGGGTTTTCTTACGAGCAGTACTTC | CASSLAGQSGFSYEQYF
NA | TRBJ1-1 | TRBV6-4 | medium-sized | TGTGCCAGCAGCCCGACAGGGAACACTGAAGCTTTCTTT | CASSPTGNTEAFF
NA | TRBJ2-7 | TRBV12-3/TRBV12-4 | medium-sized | TGTGCCAGCAGCCCAGACAGGAGCAACTACGAGCAGTACTTC | CASSPDRSNYEQYF
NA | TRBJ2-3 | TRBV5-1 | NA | TGTGCCAGCAGACGAACAGATACGCAGTATTTT | CASRRTDTQYF
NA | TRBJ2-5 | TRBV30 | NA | TGTGCCTGGAGTTCGAGTTGGACCCAGTACTTC | CAWSSSWTQYF
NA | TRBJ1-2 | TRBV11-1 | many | TGTGCCAGCAGCTTAAAAAACCAATGGGGTGGCTACACCTTC | CASSLKNQWGGYTF
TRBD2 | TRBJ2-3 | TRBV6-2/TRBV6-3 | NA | TGTGCCAGCAGTTTGACTAGCTGTATCACAGATACGCAGTATTTT | CASSLTSCITDTQYF
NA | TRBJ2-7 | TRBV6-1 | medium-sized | TGTGCCAGCAGGAATCGCGGGAACGAGCAGTACTTC | CASRNRGNEQYF
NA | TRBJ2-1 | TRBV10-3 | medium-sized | TGTGCCATCAGTGAGGATTCCTACAATGAGCAGTTCTTC | CAISEDSYNEQFF
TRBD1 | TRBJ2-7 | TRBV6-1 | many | TGTGCCAGCGAGAGATCACAGGGGTACGAGCAGTACTTC | CASERSQGYEQYF
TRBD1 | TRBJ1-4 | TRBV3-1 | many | TGTGCCAGCACCACGATTAAACAGGGGGCAAGCGGAAAACTGTTTTTT | CASTTIKQGASGKLFF
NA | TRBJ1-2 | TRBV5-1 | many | TGCGCCAGCAGCTTGGATCGTTGGGGCTACACCTTC | CASSLDRWGYTF
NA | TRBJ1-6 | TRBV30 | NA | TGTGCCTGGAGTGTCCTAAATAATTCACCCCTCCACTTT | CAWSVLNNSPLHF
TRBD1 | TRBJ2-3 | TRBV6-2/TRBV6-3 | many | TGTGCCAGCAGTTACTCGATTGGGACAGGGTGGCCCCACTCTGGTACGCAGTATTTT | CASSYSIGTGWPHSGTQYF
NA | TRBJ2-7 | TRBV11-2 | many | TGTGCCAGCAGCCCCAAAGGGGGGAGTAGAGGCTACGAGCAGTACTTC | CASSPKGGSRGYEQYF
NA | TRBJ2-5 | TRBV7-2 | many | TGTGCCAGCAGCCCCCCCCCTGAGACCCAGTACTTC | CASSPPPETQYF
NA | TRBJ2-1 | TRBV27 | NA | TGTGCCAGCAGTTTACAGGGGCCTGGGTTTGCTGAGCACTTCTTC | CASSLQGPGFAEHFF
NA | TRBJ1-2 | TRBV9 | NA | TGTGCCAGCAGCGTCGGGACAAATACAGGTTTTTATGGCTACACCTTC | CASSVGTNTGFYGYTF
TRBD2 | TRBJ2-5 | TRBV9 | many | TGTGCCAGCAGCGCCCTAGCGGGCCCAGAGACCCAGTACTTC | CASSALAGPETQYF
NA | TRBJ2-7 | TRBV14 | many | TGTGCCAGCAGCCAAGAAGACAGTTACGAGCAGTACTTC | CASSQEDSYEQYF
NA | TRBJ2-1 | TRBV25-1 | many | TGTGCCAGCAGTGATCGCGGGGAACGACTATACAATGAGCAGTTCTTC | CASSDRGERLYNEQFF
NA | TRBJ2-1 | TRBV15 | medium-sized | TGTGCCACCAGCAGGGCCGGGACGCACAATGAGCAGTTCTTC | CATSRAGTHNEQFF
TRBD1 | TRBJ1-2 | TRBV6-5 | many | TGTGCCAGCAGTTACTACCTACCCGGGACAGGGTTCTATGGCTACACCTTC | CASSYYLPGTGFYGYTF
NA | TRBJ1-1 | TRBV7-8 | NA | TGTGCCAGCAGCTTCGGCTTGGGGCCGTTGACTGAAGCTTTCTTT | CASSFGLGPLTEAFF
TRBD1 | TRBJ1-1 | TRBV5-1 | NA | TGCGCCAGCAGTTTCCGGGACAGAGGTTTGAACACTGAAGCTTTCTTT | CASSFRDRGLNTEAFF
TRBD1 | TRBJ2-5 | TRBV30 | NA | TGTGCCTGGAGTGAACCCTGGACAGGGGAGGGGGAGACCCAGTACTTC | CAWSEPWTGEGETQYF
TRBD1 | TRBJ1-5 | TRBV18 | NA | TGTGCCAGCTCACCCCGGGACAGGGGAGGTCAGCCCCAGCATTTT | CASSPRDRGGQPQHF